This record concerns one T cell receptor beta chain sequence. Its antigen is unidentified. Participating donors were healthy, HIV-negative adults free of recent acute infections or vaccinations. Per the original methods: Sequence data from immunoSEQ were junction-only and lacked quality scores; consequently, filtering differed. Using immunoSEQ multiplex PCR, the repertoire was profiled, and TCRdb retains in-frame clones only, with some absent. V, J and clone size are those of that table, while D and trimming were read from the DNA. This table holds approximately 510,000 clones, less than 85% found once. This entry comes from a study of shared clonotypes between healthy human individuals. Regarding the study as a whole: Sampling was confined to blood; repertoires within tissues likely differ.

The clonotype was recovered from a woman aged 40 to 50 in good health. Some clones in this sample may be carry-over from other donors' samples. Sequencing input: PBMCs.

The CDR3 bases are TGTGCCAGCAGCGTAGCGGGGACAGGGGGGAACACTGAAGCTTTCTTT. This translates into CASSVAGTGGNTEAFF. V gene TRBV9 combines with J gene TRBJ1-1, with 11 positions matching TRBD1. The CDR3 length is 16 residues. CDR1 is SGDLS, CDR2 YYNGEE, per germline. The V and J ends lost 0 bases and 1 base, in that order; junction bases with no gene match: 2.